The entry below gives a single T cell receptor beta chain sequence along with its context. These data belong to a study of CD8 T cells in Susac syndrome. Trimming at V came to 3 bases and at J to 4 bases, leaving 9 bases not matched to a gene. CDR1 is SGHTA, CDR2 FQGNSA, per germline. The length of the CDR3 is 17 residues. TEMRA cells were FACS-enriched, with CD8+ and CD4+ T cells isolated negatively. Random hexamers were used to reverse transcribe an amount of about 0.45 to 1 ug RNA. TCRdb used MiXCR to reprocess the immunoSEQ multiplex PCR reads, holding one entry per CDR3 protein. The sample contains more than 95,000 distinct CDR3 sequences, 90% to 95% of which appear only once.

The origin of this receptor is a human donor with multiple sclerosis. The sequenced material came from CD4+ T cells from PBMCs. The V call is TRBV7-2, the J call TRBJ1-5; 10 nucleotides line up with TRBD1. The CDR3 DNA is TGTGCCAGCAGCTTTGACAGGGGGCCTAGGGGAAATCAGCCCCAGCATTTT. It encodes CASSFDRGPRGNQPQHF. Together with reference TRBV7-2 and TRBJ1-5, the CDR3 gives the full variable domain: GAGVSQSPSNKVTEKGKDVELRCDPISGHTALYWYRQSLGQGLEFLIYFQGNSAPDKSGLPSDRFSAERTGGSVSTLTIQRTQQEDSAVYLCASSFDRGPRGNQPQHFGDGTRLSIL.